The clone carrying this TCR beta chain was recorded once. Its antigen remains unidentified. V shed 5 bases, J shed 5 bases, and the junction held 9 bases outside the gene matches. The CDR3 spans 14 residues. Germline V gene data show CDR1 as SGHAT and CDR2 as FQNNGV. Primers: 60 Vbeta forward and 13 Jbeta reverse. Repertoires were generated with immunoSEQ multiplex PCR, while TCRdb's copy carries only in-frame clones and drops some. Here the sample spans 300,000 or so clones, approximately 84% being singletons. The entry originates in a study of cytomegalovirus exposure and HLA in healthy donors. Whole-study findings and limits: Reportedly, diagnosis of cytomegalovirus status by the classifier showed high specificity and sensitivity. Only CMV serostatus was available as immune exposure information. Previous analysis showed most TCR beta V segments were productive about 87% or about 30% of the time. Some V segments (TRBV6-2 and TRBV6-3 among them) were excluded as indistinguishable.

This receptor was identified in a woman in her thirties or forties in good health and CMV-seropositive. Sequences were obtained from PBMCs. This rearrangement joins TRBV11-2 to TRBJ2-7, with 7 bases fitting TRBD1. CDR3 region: CASSPDRVSHEQYF. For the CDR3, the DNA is TGTGCCAGCAGCCCCGACAGGGTGTCCCACGAGCAGTACTTC.